This TCR beta chain was recorded in a study of shared clonotypes between healthy human individuals. Overall study results and limits: Represented diversity (both genetic and exposure-history) was limited by the small number of donors.

As for this clone: What it binds is unknown.

CDR1 MGHRA and CDR2 YSYEKL come from the germline V gene. V was clipped by 2 bases and J by 3 bases; unmatched bases: 12. This CDR3 is 17 amino acids long. Using immunoSEQ multiplex PCR, the repertoire was profiled, and TCRdb retains in-frame clones only, with some absent. This table has roughly 1,500,000 clones, approximately 98.5% appearing once. This sequence joins TRBV4-1 and TRBJ2-5; 7 bases map to TRBD1. This receptor was identified in a man aged 30 to 39 in good health. Sequenced input: naive CD4+ T cells sorted from blood. Subset defined: CD45RA+ positively selected. Here the CDR3 reads CASSQTLNRDREETQYF. CDR3 bases: TGCGCCAGCAGCCAAACCCTCAATAGGGACAGAGAAGAGACCCAGTACTTC.